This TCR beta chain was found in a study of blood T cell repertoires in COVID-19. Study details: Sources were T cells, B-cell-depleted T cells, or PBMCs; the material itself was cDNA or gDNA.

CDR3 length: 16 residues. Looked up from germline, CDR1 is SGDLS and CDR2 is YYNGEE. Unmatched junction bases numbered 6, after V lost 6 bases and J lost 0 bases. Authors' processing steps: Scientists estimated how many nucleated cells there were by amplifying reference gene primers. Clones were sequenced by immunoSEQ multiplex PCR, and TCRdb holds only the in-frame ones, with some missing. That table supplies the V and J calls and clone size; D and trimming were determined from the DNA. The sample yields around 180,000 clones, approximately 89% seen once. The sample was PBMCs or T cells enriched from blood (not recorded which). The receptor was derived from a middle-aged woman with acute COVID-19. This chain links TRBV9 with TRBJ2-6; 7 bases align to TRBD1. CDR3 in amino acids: CASTGTAYSGANVLTF. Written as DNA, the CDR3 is TGTGCCAGCACCGGGACAGCATACTCTGGGGCCAACGTCCTGACTTTC. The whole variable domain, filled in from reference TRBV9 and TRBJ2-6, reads DSGVTQTPKHLITATGQRVTLRCSPRSGDLSVYWYQQSLDQGLQFLIQYYNGEERAKGNILERFSAQQFPDLHSELNLSSLELGDSALYFCASTGTAYSGANVLTFGAGSRLTVL.